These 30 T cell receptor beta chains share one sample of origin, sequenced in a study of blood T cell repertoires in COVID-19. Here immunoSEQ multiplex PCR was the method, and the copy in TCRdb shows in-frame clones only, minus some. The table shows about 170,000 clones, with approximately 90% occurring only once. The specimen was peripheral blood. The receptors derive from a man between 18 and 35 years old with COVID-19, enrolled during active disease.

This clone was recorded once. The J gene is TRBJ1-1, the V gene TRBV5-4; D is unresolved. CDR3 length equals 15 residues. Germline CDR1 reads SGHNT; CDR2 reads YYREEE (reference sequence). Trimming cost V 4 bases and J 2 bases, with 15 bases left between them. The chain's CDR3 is CASSVGRNYNTEAFF. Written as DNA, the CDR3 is TGTGCCAGCAGCGTCGGCAGGAATTATAACACTGAAGCTTTCTTT. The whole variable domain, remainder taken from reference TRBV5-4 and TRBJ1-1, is ETGVTQSPTHLIKTRGQQVTLRCSSQSGHNTVSWYQQALGQGPQFIFQYYREEENGRGNFPPRFSGLQFPNYSSELNVNALELDDSALYLCASSVGRNYNTEAFFGQGTRLTVV.

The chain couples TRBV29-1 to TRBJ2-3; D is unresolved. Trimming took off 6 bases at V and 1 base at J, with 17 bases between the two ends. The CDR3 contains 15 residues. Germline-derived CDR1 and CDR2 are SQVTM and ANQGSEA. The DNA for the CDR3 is TGCAGCGTGGGCACGAGTCGAGTGGGCACAGATACGCAGTATTTT. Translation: CSVGTSRVGTDTQYF.

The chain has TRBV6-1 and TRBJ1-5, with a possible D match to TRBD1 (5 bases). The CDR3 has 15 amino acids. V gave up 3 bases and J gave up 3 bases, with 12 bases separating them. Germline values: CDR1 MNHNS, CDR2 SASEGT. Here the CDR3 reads CASSDLRDFNQPQHF. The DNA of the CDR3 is TGTGCCAGCAGTGATCTCCGGGACTTCAATCAGCCCCAGCATTTT.

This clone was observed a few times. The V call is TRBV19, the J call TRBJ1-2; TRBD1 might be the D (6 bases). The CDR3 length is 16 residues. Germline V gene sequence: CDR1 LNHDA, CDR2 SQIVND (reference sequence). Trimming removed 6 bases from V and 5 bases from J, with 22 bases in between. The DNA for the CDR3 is TGTGCCAGTAGCTCGACAGGAGCACACTACCTGTATGGCTACACCTTC. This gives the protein CASSSTGAHYLYGYTF.

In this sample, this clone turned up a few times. CDR3 in amino acids: CATSAPRGGDGANVLTF. CDR3 in DNA: TGTGCCACCAGTGCCCCCCGGGGAGGTGACGGGGCCAACGTCCTGACTTTC. This sequence joins TRBV24-1 and TRBJ2-6, with D tentatively TRBD2 (6 bases). CDR3 length: 17 amino acids. Trimming took off 5 bases at V and 4 bases at J, with 17 bases between the two ends. CDR1 is KGHDR, CDR2 SFDVKD, per germline.

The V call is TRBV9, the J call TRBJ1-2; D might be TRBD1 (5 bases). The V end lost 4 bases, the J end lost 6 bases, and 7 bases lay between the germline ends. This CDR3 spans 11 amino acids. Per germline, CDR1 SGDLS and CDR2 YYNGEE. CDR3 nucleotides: TGTGCCAGCAGCTCCAGGGATGGCTACACCTTC. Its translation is CASSSRDGYTF.

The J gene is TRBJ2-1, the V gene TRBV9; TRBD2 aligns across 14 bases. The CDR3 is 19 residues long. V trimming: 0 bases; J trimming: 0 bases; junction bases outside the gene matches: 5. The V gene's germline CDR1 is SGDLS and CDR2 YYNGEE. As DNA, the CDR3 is TGTGCCAGCAGCGTAGGAGCGGGGACTAGCGGGAGCTCCTACAATGAGCAGTTCTTC. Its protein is CASSVGAGTSGSSYNEQFF.

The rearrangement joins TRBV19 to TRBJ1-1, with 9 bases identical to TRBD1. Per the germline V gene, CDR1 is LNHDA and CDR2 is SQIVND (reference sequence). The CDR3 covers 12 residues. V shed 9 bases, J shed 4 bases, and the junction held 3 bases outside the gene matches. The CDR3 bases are TGTGCCAGCCGGACAGGGGCCACTGAAGCTTTCTTT. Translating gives CASRTGATEAFF.

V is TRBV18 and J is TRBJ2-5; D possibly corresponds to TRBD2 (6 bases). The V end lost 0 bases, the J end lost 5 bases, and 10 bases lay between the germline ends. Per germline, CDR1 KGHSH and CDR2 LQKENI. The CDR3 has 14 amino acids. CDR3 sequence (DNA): TGTGCCAGCTCACCACCGGTTGGGGGGGAGACCCAGTACTTC. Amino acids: CASSPPVGGETQYF.

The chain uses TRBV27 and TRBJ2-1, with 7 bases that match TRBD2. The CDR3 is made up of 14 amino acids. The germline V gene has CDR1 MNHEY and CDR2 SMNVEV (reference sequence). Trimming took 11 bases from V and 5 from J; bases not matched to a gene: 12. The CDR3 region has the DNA TGTGCCCGCCTCCTACTAGCGACACACAATGAGCAGTTCTTC. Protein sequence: CARLLLATHNEQFF.

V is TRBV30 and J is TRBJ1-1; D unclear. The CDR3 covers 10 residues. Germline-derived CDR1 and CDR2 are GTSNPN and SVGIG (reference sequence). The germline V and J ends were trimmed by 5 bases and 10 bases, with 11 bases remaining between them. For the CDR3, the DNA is TGTGCCTGGGGAGGCCCGGGAGCTTTCTTT. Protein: CAWGGPGAFF.

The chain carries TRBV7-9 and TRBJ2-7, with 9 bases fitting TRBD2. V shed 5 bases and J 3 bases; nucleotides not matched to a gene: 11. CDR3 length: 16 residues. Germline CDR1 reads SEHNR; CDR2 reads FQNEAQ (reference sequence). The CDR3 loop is CASSRRVAGEDYEQYF. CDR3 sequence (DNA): TGTGCCAGCAGCCGAAGAGTAGCGGGAGAGGACTACGAGCAGTACTTC.

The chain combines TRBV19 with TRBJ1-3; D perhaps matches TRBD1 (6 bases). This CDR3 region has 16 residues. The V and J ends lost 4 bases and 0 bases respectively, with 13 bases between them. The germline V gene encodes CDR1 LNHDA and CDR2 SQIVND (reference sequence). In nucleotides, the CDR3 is TGTGCCAGTAGTACAGGAAGGACAGCCTCTGGAAACACCATATATTTT. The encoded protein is CASSTGRTASGNTIYF.

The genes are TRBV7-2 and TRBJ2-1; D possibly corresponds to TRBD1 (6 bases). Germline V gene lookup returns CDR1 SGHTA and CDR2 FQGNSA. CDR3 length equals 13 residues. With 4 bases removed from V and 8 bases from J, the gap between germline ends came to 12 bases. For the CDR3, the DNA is TGTGCCAGCAGCTCAACAGGGTACCATGAGCAGTTCTTC. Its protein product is CASSSTGYHEQFF.

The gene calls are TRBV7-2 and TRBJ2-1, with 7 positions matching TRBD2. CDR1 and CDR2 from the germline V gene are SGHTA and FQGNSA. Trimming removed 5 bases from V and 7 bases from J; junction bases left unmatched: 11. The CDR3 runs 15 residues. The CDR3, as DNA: TGTGCCAGCAGCCACACGCGGGACTACACAAATGAGCAGTTCTTC. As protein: CASSHTRDYTNEQFF.

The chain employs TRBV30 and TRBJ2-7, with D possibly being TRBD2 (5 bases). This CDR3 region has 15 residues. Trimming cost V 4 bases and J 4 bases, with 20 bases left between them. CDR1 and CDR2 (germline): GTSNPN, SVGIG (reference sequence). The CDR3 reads CAWTGSVGRTYEQYF. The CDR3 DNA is TGTGCCTGGACGGGGTCGGTGGGCCGGACTTACGAGCAGTACTTC. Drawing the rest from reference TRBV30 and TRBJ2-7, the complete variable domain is SQTIHQWPATLVQPVGSPLSLECTVEGTSNPNLYWYRQAAGRGLQLLFYSVGIGQISSEVPQNLSASRPQDRQFILSSKKLLLSDSGFYLCAWTGSVGRTYEQYFGPGTRLTVT.

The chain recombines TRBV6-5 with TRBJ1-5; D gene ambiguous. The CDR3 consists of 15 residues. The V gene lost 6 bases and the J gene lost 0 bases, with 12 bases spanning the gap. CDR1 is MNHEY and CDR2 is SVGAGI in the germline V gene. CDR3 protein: CASRQLFRSNQPQHF. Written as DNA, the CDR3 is TGTGCCAGCAGACAGCTATTTCGTAGCAATCAGCCCCAGCATTTT.

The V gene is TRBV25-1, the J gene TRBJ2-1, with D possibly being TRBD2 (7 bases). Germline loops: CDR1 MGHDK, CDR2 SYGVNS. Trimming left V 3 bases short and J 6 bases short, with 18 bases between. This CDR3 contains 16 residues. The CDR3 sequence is CASSDLGGVVGNEQFF. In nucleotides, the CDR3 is TGTGCCAGCAGTGACCTAGGGGGGGTCGTAGGCAATGAGCAGTTCTTC.

CDR3 in amino acids: CASREVDSPLHF. The CDR3 DNA follows: TGTGCCAGTCGAGAGGTGGATTCACCCCTCCACTTT. The V and J genes are TRBV19 and TRBJ1-6; D gene ambiguous. Germline V lookup: CDR1 LNHDA, CDR2 SQIVND (reference sequence). Trimming cost V 8 bases and J 8 bases, with 10 bases left between them. There are 12 residues in the CDR3.

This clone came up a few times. In DNA, the CDR3 is TGTGCCAGCAGCCAAGATCAAAACTCTGGGGCCAACGTCCTGACTTTC. This gives the protein CASSQDQNSGANVLTF. V is TRBV4-2 and J is TRBJ2-6; D gene ambiguous. CDR1 is LGHNA and CDR2 is YNFKEQ in the germline V gene. The CDR3 covers 16 residues. The V gene lost 0 bases and the J gene lost 0 bases, with 6 bases spanning the gap.

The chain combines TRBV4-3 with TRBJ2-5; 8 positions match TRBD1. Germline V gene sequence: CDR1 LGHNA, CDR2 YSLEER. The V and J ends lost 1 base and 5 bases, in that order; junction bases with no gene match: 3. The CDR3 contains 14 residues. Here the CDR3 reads CASSQGTGRETQYF. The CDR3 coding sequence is TGCGCCAGCAGCCAAGGGACAGGGAGGGAGACCCAGTACTTC.

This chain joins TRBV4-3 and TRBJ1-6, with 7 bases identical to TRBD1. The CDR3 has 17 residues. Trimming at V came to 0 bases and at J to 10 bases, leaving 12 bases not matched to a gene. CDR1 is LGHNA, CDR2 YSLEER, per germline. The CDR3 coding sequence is TGCGCCAGCAGCCAAGAAGGCGCAGGGGGAATTGAATCACCCCTCCACTTT. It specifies CASSQEGAGGIESPLHF.

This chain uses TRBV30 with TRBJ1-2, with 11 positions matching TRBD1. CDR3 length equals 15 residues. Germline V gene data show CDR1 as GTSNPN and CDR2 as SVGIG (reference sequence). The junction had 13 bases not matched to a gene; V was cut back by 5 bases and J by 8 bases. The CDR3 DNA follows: TGTGCCTGGTACCCTCCCGGGACAGGGGGGAAAGGCTACACCTTC. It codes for CAWYPPGTGGKGYTF.

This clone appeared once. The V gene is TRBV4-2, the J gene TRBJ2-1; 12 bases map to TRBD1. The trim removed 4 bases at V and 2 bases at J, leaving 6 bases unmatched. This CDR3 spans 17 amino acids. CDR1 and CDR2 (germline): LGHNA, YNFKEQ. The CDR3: CASSRTGTGGPYNEQFF. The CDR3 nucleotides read TGTGCCAGCAGCCGGACCGGGACAGGGGGCCCCTACAATGAGCAGTTCTTC.

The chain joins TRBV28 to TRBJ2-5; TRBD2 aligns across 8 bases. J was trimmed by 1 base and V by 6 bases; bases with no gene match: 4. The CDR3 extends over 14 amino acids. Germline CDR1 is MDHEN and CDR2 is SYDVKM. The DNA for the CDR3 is TGTGCCAGCAGCATAGCGGGATTCCAAGAGACCCAGTACTTC. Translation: CASSIAGFQETQYF.

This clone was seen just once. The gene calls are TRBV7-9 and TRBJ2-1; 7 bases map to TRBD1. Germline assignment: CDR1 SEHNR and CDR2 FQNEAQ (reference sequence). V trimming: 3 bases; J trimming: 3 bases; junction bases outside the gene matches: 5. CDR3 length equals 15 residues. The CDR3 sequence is CASSFRDRHYNEQFF. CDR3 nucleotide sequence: TGTGCCAGCAGCTTCCGGGACAGACACTACAATGAGCAGTTCTTC.

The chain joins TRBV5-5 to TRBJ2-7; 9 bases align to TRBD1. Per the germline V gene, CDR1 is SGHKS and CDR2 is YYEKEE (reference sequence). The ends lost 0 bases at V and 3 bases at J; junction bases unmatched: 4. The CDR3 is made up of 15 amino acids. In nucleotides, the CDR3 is TGTGCCAGCAGCTTGGCCCCGACAGGGGGCTACGAGCAGTACTTC. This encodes CASSLAPTGGYEQYF.

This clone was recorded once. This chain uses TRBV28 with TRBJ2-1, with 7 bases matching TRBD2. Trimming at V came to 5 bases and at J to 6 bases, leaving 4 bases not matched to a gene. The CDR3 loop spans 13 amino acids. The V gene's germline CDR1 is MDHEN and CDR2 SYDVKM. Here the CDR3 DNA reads TGTGCCAGCAGTGAGGGGAGGGGCAATGAGCAGTTCTTC. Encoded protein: CASSEGRGNEQFF. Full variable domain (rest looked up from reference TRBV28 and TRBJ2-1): DVKVTQSSRYLVKRTGEKVFLECVQDMDHENMFWYRQDPGLGLRLIYFSYDVKMKEKGDIPEGYSVSREKKERFSLILESASTNQTSMYLCASSEGRGNEQFFGPGTRLTVL.

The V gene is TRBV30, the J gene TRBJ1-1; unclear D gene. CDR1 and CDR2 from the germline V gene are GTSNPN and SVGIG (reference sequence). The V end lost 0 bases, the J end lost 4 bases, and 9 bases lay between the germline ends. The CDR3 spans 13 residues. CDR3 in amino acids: CAWSVRRGTEAFF. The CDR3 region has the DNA TGTGCCTGGAGTGTTCGGCGGGGCACTGAAGCTTTCTTT.

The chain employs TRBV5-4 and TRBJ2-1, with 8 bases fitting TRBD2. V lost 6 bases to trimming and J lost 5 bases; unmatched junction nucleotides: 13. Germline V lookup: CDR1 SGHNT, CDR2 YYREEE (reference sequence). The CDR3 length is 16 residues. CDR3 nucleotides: TGTGCCAGCACCCTCGGTGGACTAGCAGGGGACAATGAGCAGTTCTTC. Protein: CASTLGGLAGDNEQFF.